What follows are 3 T cell receptor beta chains derived from one specimen sequenced in a study of cytomegalovirus exposure and HLA in healthy donors. Libraries were prepared by immunoSEQ multiplex PCR; TCRdb keeps only in-frame clonotypes and omits some of them. The sample records 150,000 to 200,000 clones, 86% being singletons. Sequencing input: PBMCs. Receptor source: a woman in her thirties in good health and CMV-seronegative.

The chain joins TRBV19 to TRBJ1-2; D gene ambiguous. Germline V gene sequence: CDR1 LNHDA, CDR2 SQIVND (reference sequence). CDR3 length equals 14 residues. V was shortened by 3 bases and J by 5 bases, with 13 bases between the two germline ends. The CDR3 sequence: CASSIQPLGYGYTF. CDR3 coding DNA: TGTGCCAGTAGTATTCAGCCGTTAGGGTATGGCTACACCTTC. The whole variable domain, remainder taken from reference TRBV19 and TRBJ1-2, is DGGITQSPKYLFRKEGQNVTLSCEQNLNHDAMYWYRQDPGQGLRLIYYSQIVNDFQKGDIAEGYSVSREKKESFPLTVTSAQKNPTAFYLCASSIQPLGYGYTFGSGTRLTVV.

The chain uses TRBV19 and TRBJ1-2; D remains unclear. With 6 bases removed from V and 4 bases from J, the gap between germline ends came to 9 bases. This CDR3 has 12 residues. The V gene's germline CDR1 is LNHDA and CDR2 SQIVND (reference sequence). CDR3 DNA sequence: TGTGCCAGTAGCGCAAGACTCTATGGCTACACCTTC. It encodes CASSARLYGYTF.

The chain employs TRBV28 and TRBJ1-4, with D unresolved. Germline CDR1 and CDR2: MDHEN and SYDVKM. The V and J ends lost 8 bases and 7 bases respectively, with 17 bases between them. CDR3 size: 14 residues. This CDR3 reads CASSNFIGGEKLFF. The CDR3 nucleotides are TGTGCCAGCTCTAATTTTATAGGTGGTGAAAAACTGTTTTTT.